These T cell receptor beta chains were read from a single sample in a study of blood T cell repertoires in COVID-19. Method: immunoSEQ multiplex PCR; TCRdb's copy keeps in-frame clones and lacks some. The profile covers tens of thousands of clones, with around 82% appearing a single time and around 6.9% taken by the ten largest. The sequencing input was peripheral blood. These receptor sequences come from a human donor in a cohort sampled during active COVID-19. Each CDR3 is given with its conserved first and last residue. The order of the fields is V gene, J gene, CDR3 length, D gene, clone size, CDR3 protein, CDR3 DNA. D genes are given only for firm matches. The size entry is marked missing in some rows and otherwise reads once, few, many or a size class.

>TRBV7-2|TRBJ1-1|15|TRBD1|few
CASSLLTGWGSEAFF
TGTGCCAGCAGCTTATTGACAGGGTGGGGCTCTGAAGCTTTCTTT
>TRBV2|TRBJ1-2|13|-|-
CASSESQYNGYTF
TGTGCCAGCAGTGAATCCCAGTATAATGGCTACACCTTC
>TRBV19|TRBJ1-1|15|-|-
CASTPGGSGRTEAFF
TGTGCCAGTACCCCGGGGGGGTCGGGGCGCACTGAAGCTTTCTTT
>TRBV18|TRBJ1-1|13|TRBD1|once
CASSLDRADEAFF
TGTGCCAGCTCCCTGGACAGGGCCGATGAAGCTTTCTTT
>TRBV5-4|TRBJ2-4|14|TRBD1|-
CASSRDRVENIQYF
TGTGCCAGCAGCCGGGACAGGGTGGAAAACATTCAGTACTTC
>TRBV3-1/TRBV3-2|TRBJ2-6|19|TRBD2|-
CATSRYLAGAPSGANVLTF
TGTGCCACGAGCCGTTATCTAGCGGGGGCTCCCTCTGGGGCCAACGTCCTGACTTTC
>TRBV11-3|TRBJ1-1|14|-|-
CASSPSGVNTEAFF
TGTGCCAGCAGCCCCTCGGGGGTGAACACTGAAGCTTTCTTT
>TRBV3-1/TRBV3-2|TRBJ2-4|15|-|-
CASSQTPLAKNIQYF
TGTGCCAGCAGCCAAACTCCCCTAGCCAAAAACATTCAGTACTTC
>TRBV27|TRBJ2-1|13|-|-
CASSPGQNNEQFF
TGTGCCAGCAGCCCCGGACAGAACAATGAGCAGTTCTTC
>TRBV5-1|TRBJ1-6|14|-|-
CASSLGQNNSPLHF
TGCGCCAGCAGCTTGGGACAGAATAATTCACCCCTCCACTTT
>TRBV7-9|TRBJ2-2|13|-|-
CASSLDGFGELFF
TGTGCCAGCAGCTTAGACGGTTTCGGGGAGCTGTTTTTT
>TRBV4-1|TRBJ1-1|17|TRBD1|-
CASSQDPRTGTRTEAFF
TGCGCCAGCAGCCAAGATCCGCGGACAGGGACTCGAACTGAAGCTTTCTTT
>TRBV7-9|TRBJ1-2|14|-|-
CASSQRAGREGYTF
TGTGCCAGCAGCCAGAGGGCGGGTCGGGAAGGCTACACCTTC
>TRBV5-1|TRBJ2-3|15|TRBD2|once
CASTSSGGRTDTQYF
TGCGCCAGCACGTCTAGCGGGGGGCGCACAGATACGCAGTATTTT
>TRBV19|TRBJ1-1|14|TRBD1|few
CASSRDRENTEAFF
TGTGCCAGTAGTAGGGACAGGGAGAACACTGAAGCTTTCTTT
>TRBV7-8|TRBJ2-7|14|TRBD1|-
CASSFRTGGGEQYF
TGTGCCAGCAGCTTTCGGACAGGGGGCGGAGAGCAGTACTTC
>TRBV25-1|TRBJ1-2|12|-|-
CASSESYYGYTF
TGTGCCAGCAGTGAATCGTACTATGGCTACACCTTC
>TRBV5-4|TRBJ1-2|16|-|many
CASSAGRGNLGYGYTF
TGTGCCAGCAGCGCGGGACGGGGCAACCTTGGGTATGGCTACACCTTC
>TRBV5-1|TRBJ2-7|15|TRBD2|once
CASSLIQRGTYEQYF
TGCGCCAGCAGCTTGATCCAGCGGGGGACCTACGAGCAGTACTTC
>TRBV19|TRBJ1-4|16|-|-
CASRKLTGRTNEKLFF
TGTGCCAGTAGAAAATTAACGGGAAGGACTAATGAAAAACTGTTTTTT
>TRBV10-1|TRBJ1-3|17|TRBD1|-
CASSGCRGFSPGNTIYF
TGCGCCAGCAGTGGGTGCAGGGGGTTTTCCCCTGGAAACACCATATATTTT
>TRBV2|TRBJ2-7|14|TRBD1|-
CARSRDRGIYEQYF
TGTGCCAGAAGCCGGGACAGGGGGATCTACGAGCAGTACTTC
>TRBV6-6|TRBJ1-1|11|-|few
CASRAGTEAFF
TGTGCCAGCAGGGCCGGGACAGAAGCTTTCTTT
>TRBV19|TRBJ2-5|17|TRBD1|-
CASSINRGRTPQETQYF
TGTGCCAGTAGTATTAACAGGGGGCGAACCCCTCAAGAGACCCAGTACTTC
>TRBV7-9|TRBJ1-1|13|-|-
CASSLDSNTEAFF
TGTGCCAGCAGCTTAGACTCGAACACTGAAGCTTTCTTT
>TRBV7-8|TRBJ2-7|14|TRBD2|-
CASSGTSGVREQYF
TGTGCCAGCAGTGGGACTAGCGGGGTCCGGGAGCAGTACTTC
>TRBV7-3|TRBJ1-5|13|-|-
CASSLVYGQPQHF
TGTGCCAGCAGCTTAGTCTACGGTCAGCCCCAGCATTTT
>TRBV7-2|TRBJ2-7|17|-|-
CASSLEGQGLIGYEQYF
TGTGCCAGCAGCTTAGAAGGTCAAGGACTAATAGGGTACGAGCAGTACTTC
>TRBV6-2/TRBV6-3|TRBJ1-2|15|TRBD1|-
CASSPRDSPNGGYTF
TGTGCCAGCAGTCCCCGGGACAGCCCTAATGGTGGCTACACCTTC
>TRBV7-2|TRBJ2-7|14|TRBD1|-
CASSTKTGTYEQYF
TGTGCCAGCAGCACCAAGACAGGGACCTACGAGCAGTACTTC
>TRBV6-6|TRBJ1-1|14|-|few
CASTKGHMNTEAFF
TGTGCCAGCACCAAGGGGCACATGAACACTGAAGCTTTCTTT
>TRBV27|TRBJ2-3|15|TRBD2|-
CASTLAGANTDTQYF
TGTGCCAGCACCCTAGCGGGGGCCAACACAGATACGCAGTATTTT
>TRBV10-3|TRBJ2-7|12|-|-
CAISENRDEQYF
TGTGCCATCAGTGAGAACCGAGACGAGCAGTACTTC
>TRBV25-1|TRBJ1-2|17|TRBD1|once
CASSESRDRGAWGGYTF
TGTGCCAGCAGTGAATCCCGGGACAGGGGCGCTTGGGGTGGCTACACCTTC
>TRBV7-9|TRBJ1-2|16|TRBD1|-
CASSSTRGQGNYGYTF
TGTGCCAGCAGCTCTACCCGAGGACAGGGAAACTATGGCTACACCTTC
>TRBV19|TRBJ1-2|17|TRBD1|-
CASHRRRGQGNSYGYTF
TGTGCCAGTCATAGGAGAAGAGGACAGGGTAACTCGTATGGCTACACCTTC
>TRBV14|TRBJ1-1|20|-|-
CASSPPAQFGAGLMNTEAFF
TGTGCCAGCAGCCCACCCGCCCAGTTTGGGGCAGGGCTGATGAACACTGAAGCTTTCTTT
>TRBV11-2|TRBJ2-1|13|-|-
CASSPLDRGEQFF
TGTGCCAGCAGCCCTCTTGACAGAGGTGAGCAGTTCTTC
>TRBV28|TRBJ1-2|16|TRBD1|-
CASSSPQGAGNYGYTF
TGTGCCAGCAGTTCACCCCAGGGGGCCGGTAACTATGGCTACACCTTC
>TRBV10-1|TRBJ1-5|13|-|-
CASSESELQPQHF
TGCGCCAGCAGTGAGTCCGAGCTTCAGCCCCAGCATTTT
>TRBV6-5|TRBJ1-5|14|-|-
CASSYSGGQEPQHF
TGTGCCAGCAGTTACTCCGGGGGGCAGGAGCCCCAGCATTTT
>TRBV4-2|TRBJ2-5|12|-|-
CASSQDQETQYF
TGTGCCAGCAGCCAAGATCAGGAGACCCAGTACTTC
>TRBV7-2|TRBJ2-7|14|TRBD2|once
CASSLRTSGGEQYF
TGTGCCAGCAGCCTCCGGACTAGCGGGGGCGAGCAGTACTTC
>TRBV5-1|TRBJ1-5|15|TRBD1|-
CASSLITGDNQPQHF
TGCGCCAGCAGCTTGATTACAGGGGACAATCAGCCCCAGCATTTT
>TRBV6-2/TRBV6-3|TRBJ1-2|12|-|-
CASSSALYGYTF
TGTGCCAGCAGTTCCGCGCTCTATGGCTACACCTTC